The sequence of this T cell receptor (beta chain) was determined in a study of blood T cell repertoires in COVID-19. The CDR3 has 18 residues. V lost 1 base and J lost 5; bases outside the gene matches: 13. In germline, CDR1 is LNHNV, CDR2 YYDKDF (reference sequence). Repertoires were generated with immunoSEQ multiplex PCR, while TCRdb's copy carries only in-frame clones and drops some. The table lists approximately 110,000 clones, approximately 91% of them singletons. The sequencing sample was made of peripheral blood. This sequence joins TRBV15 and TRBJ2-5; 10 positions match TRBD2. The TCR was taken from a woman in her 70s who had recovered from COVID-19. The CDR3 coding sequence is TGTGCCACCAGCAGAGGGGGAGGGACTCTAGCGGGGGAGGAGACCCAGTACTTC. Translated: CATSRGGGTLAGEETQYF.